This T cell receptor beta chain was recorded in a study of CD4 T cells in relation to SARS-CoV-2 and coronaviruses. Turning to the study itself: Negative control cultures got HIV-1 Nef peptides or no peptide. Whole-study findings and limits: Approximately 65% of donors had memory CD4+ clonotypes crossrecognizing SARS-CoV-2 and common cold coronavirus spike.

Worth noting for this clone: Its antigen remains unknown.

The CDR3 spans 19 residues. The germline CDR1 and CDR2 sequences are SGHVS and FQNEAQ. Trimming took off 5 bases at V and 5 bases at J, with 25 bases between the two ends. CD4+ T cells from unexposed donors were obtained before the COVID-19 pandemic (2011-2018). CD4+ T cells were isolated from the cells after about nine days of culture. Sequencing used immunoSEQ multiplex PCR; TCRdb keeps in-frame clones, though not all of them. This sample carries some 21,000 clones, 65% to 85% of them seen once, and the ten largest clones take around 17%. The receptor was isolated from a human donor in good health. The V call is TRBV7-8, the J call TRBJ2-6, with D possibly called TRBD1 or TRBD2 (5 bases each). The sequenced sample consisted of CD4+ T cells from PBMCs, cultured in vitro. CDR3 sequence (DNA): TGTGCCAGCAGCAGAAGACGTGGACACCGGGAAGGGAGGGCCAACGTCCTGACTTTC. Translation gives CASSRRRGHREGRANVLTF.